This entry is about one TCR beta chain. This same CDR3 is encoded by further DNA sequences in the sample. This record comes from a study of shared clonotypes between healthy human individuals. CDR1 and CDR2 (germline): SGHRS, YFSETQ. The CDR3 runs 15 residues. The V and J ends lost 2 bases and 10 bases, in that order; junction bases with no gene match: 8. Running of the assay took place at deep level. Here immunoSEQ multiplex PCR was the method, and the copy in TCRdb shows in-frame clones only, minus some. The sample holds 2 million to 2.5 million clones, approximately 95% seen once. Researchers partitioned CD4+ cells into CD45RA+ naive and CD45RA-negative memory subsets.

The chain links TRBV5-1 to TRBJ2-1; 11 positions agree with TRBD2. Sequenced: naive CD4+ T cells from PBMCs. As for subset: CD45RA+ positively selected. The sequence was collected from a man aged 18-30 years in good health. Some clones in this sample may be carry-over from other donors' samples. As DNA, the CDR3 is TGCGCCAGCAGCTTCTTAGCGGGAGGGCCAGGGGAGCAGTTCTTC. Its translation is CASSFLAGGPGEQFF.